A single sample is the source of the 21 T cell receptor beta chains below, sequenced in a study of memory CD4+ T cells and cytomegalovirus serostatus. The sort gate was single viable CD3+CD4+CD8-CD45RO+ cells for memory CD4+ T cells. Profiled with immunoSEQ multiplex PCR; TCRdb holds only in-frame clones, not every one. The sample shows 35,000 to 45,000 clones, around 79% of them seen only once. The sequenced sample consisted of memory CD4+ T cells from blood. These receptors all stem from an adult in good health and CMV-seronegative.

This chain uses TRBV6-1 with TRBJ2-3, with D possibly being TRBD2 (6 bases). V dropped 6 bases and J dropped 4 bases, with 17 bases sitting between them. CDR3 length: 15 residues. Germline CDR1 reads MNHNS; CDR2 reads SASEGT. The CDR3 nucleotides are TGTGCCAGCAGGGGGGGAAGGGGTGGGCCAGATACGCAGTATTTT. Its translation: CASRGGRGGPDTQYF.

The chain joins TRBV30 to TRBJ1-1; D is ambiguous. The CDR3 has 13 amino acids. V was trimmed by 4 bases and J by 0 bases, leaving 9 bases between them. Looked up from germline, CDR1 is GTSNPN and CDR2 is SVGIG (reference sequence). The chain's CDR3 is CAWTLQMNTEAFF. The CDR3 bases are TGTGCCTGGACCCTGCAGATGAACACTGAAGCTTTCTTT.

For the CDR3, the DNA is TGTGCCAGCATCGAAATGCTCCCGACAGGGTTCTCCGGGGAGCTGTTTTTT. Its protein product is CASIEMLPTGFSGELFF. This chain links TRBV11-3 with TRBJ2-2; 7 bases match TRBD1. The CDR3 sequence is 17 residues long. J was trimmed by 6 bases and V by 7 bases; bases with no gene match: 17. Germline CDR1 is SGHNT and CDR2 is YENEEA.

V is TRBV7-3 and J is TRBJ2-3; perhaps TRBD2 as D (5 bases). The germline V gene encodes CDR1 SGHTA and CDR2 FQGTGA. This CDR3 spans 13 amino acids. The V and J ends lost 7 bases and 4 bases respectively, with 12 bases between them. The CDR3 region is CASKEPGADTQYF. The DNA for the CDR3 is TGTGCCAGCAAAGAGCCCGGGGCAGATACGCAGTATTTT.

This chain links TRBV7-9 with TRBJ1-1; possible D gene TRBD1, 6 bases. V was shortened by 2 bases and J by 7 bases, with 14 bases between the two germline ends. CDR1 and CDR2 from the germline V gene are SEHNR and FQNEAQ (reference sequence). The CDR3 has 14 residues. CDR3 in DNA: TGTGCCAGCAGCTTAAATTCGGGACAAAGTGAAGCTTTCTTT. Protein: CASSLNSGQSEAFF.

This clone came up once. The chain is built from TRBV5-1 and TRBJ2-6; no clear D. The germline V gene has CDR1 SGHRS and CDR2 YFSETQ. The CDR3 spans 15 residues. Trimming cost V 1 base and J 0 bases, with 5 bases left between them. The CDR3 nucleotides are TGCGCCAGCAGCTTGTCTACCTCTGGGGCCAACGTCCTGACTTTC. It translates to CASSLSTSGANVLTF.

The chain uses TRBV2 and TRBJ2-5; D is possibly TRBD1 (6 bases). The germline CDR1 and CDR2 sequences are SNHLY and FYNNEI. The ends were cut back, 6 bases at V and 5 bases at J, with 19 bases in the middle. The CDR3 length is 15 residues. The CDR3 loop reads CASRSQTGNRETQYF. Here the CDR3 DNA reads TGTGCCAGCAGGTCCCAAACAGGGAATAGGGAGACCCAGTACTTC.

This clone appeared a few times. The gene calls are TRBV27 and TRBJ1-6; 10 bases line up with TRBD1. This CDR3 contains 18 residues. CDR1 MNHEY and CDR2 SMNVEV come from the germline V gene (reference sequence). The trim removed 5 bases at V and 5 bases at J, leaving 12 bases unmatched. The DNA of the CDR3 is TGTGCCAGCAGTGGACTCCGGGACAGGGGAACACATAATTCACCCCTCCACTTT. Residues: CASSGLRDRGTHNSPLHF.

The V gene is TRBV29-1, the J gene TRBJ2-3; 9 bases agree with TRBD2. CDR1 is SQVTM and CDR2 is ANQGSEA in the germline V gene. Trimming removed 4 bases from V and 2 bases from J; junction bases left unmatched: 4. This CDR3 comprises 14 residues. CDR3 amino acids: CSVVAGGLTDTQYF. Here the CDR3 DNA reads TGCAGCGTTGTGGCGGGGGGGCTCACAGATACGCAGTATTTT.

The chain employs TRBV25-1 and TRBJ1-1; TRBD1 matches 7 bases. Trimming took 6 bases from V and 8 from J; bases not matched to a gene: 6. The CDR3 contains 12 residues. CDR1 MGHDK and CDR2 SYGVNS come from the germline V gene. In nucleotides, the CDR3 is TGTGCCAGCAGAACAGGGGATCGCGAAGCTTTCTTT. Translation: CASRTGDREAFF.

Regarding this clone: Different DNA sequences within this sample yield the same CDR3. The chain carries TRBV6-1 and TRBJ1-2, with unresolved D. CDR1 and CDR2 (germline): MNHNS, SASEGT. The CDR3 length is 13 residues. The germline V and J ends were trimmed by 2 bases and 2 bases, with 6 bases remaining between them. CDR3 protein: CASSESINYGYTF. The DNA for the CDR3 is TGTGCCAGCAGTGAATCCATCAACTATGGCTACACCTTC.

V gene TRBV6-4 combines with J gene TRBJ1-5; no definite D call. The germline gives CDR1 MRHNA, CDR2 SNTAGT. V gave up 5 bases and J gave up 9 bases, with 14 bases separating them. The CDR3 covers 13 residues. CDR3 nucleotide sequence: TGTGCCAGCAGTCCGACATCACGGGGGCCCCAGCATTTT. Translated: CASSPTSRGPQHF.

The chain links TRBV6-6 to TRBJ1-1; D not certain. CDR3 length equals 13 residues. CDR1 and CDR2 (germline): MNHNY, SVGAGI (reference sequence). Trimming stripped 2 bases from V and 8 bases from J, with 12 bases between. CDR3 coding DNA: TGTGCCAGCAGTTACGGGTCGGACGGCGAAGCTTTCTTT. Its translation: CASSYGSDGEAFF.

This clone has just one count. The rearrangement uses TRBV11-3 and TRBJ2-2; 8 positions match TRBD1. The CDR3 loop spans 18 amino acids. Trimming took 5 bases from V and 6 from J; bases not matched to a gene: 17. Germline V gene data show CDR1 as SGHNT and CDR2 as YENEEA. CDR3 region: CASSPWTGLRTSAGELFF. The CDR3 region has the DNA TGTGCCAGCAGCCCGTGGACAGGGCTGAGGACCTCCGCCGGGGAGCTGTTTTTT.

The chain couples TRBV6-5 to TRBJ1-2; D is possibly TRBD1 (5 bases). Germline V gives CDR1 MNHEY, CDR2 SVGAGI. The CDR3 extends over 14 amino acids. V was pared by 6 bases and J by 8 bases, with 19 bases between. The CDR3 DNA reads TGTGCCAGCAGACACCGACAGAGTCGGGGGGGCTACACCTTC. Translating it yields CASRHRQSRGGYTF.

V is TRBV5-4 and J is TRBJ2-2; 8 positions agree with TRBD1. CDR3 length: 14 residues. V shed 0 bases and J 6 bases; nucleotides not matched to a gene: 1. CDR1 and CDR2 (germline): SGHNT, YYREEE (reference sequence). The CDR3 is CASSLGTGSGELFF. CDR3 sequence (DNA): TGTGCCAGCAGCTTGGGGACAGGGTCCGGGGAGCTGTTTTTT.

In this sample, this clone is medium-sized (0.01 to 0.1%). The chain is built from TRBV27 and TRBJ1-1, with TRBD1 as a possible D gene (5 bases). This CDR3 spans 15 amino acids. Germline V gene data show CDR1 as MNHEY and CDR2 as SMNVEV (reference sequence). Trimming took 5 bases from V and 2 from J, leaving 15 bases between them. DNA of the CDR3: TGTGCCAGCAGTCCTCGGAGGGGCGGCAACACTGAAGCTTTCTTT. Translated: CASSPRRGGNTEAFF.

This chain uses TRBV30 with TRBJ1-3; D is perhaps TRBD1 (6 bases). The ends were cut back, 0 bases at V and 7 bases at J, with 13 bases in the middle. In germline, CDR1 is GTSNPN, CDR2 SVGIG (reference sequence). CDR3 length equals 14 residues. DNA of the CDR3: TGTGCCTGGAGTGTACGCGGAGGGGGGAACACCATATATTTT. Its protein product is CAWSVRGGGNTIYF. The variable domain in full, completed from reference TRBV30 and TRBJ1-3, reads SQTIHQWPATLVQPVGSPLSLECTVEGTSNPNLYWYRQAAGRGLQLLFYSVGIGQISSEVPQNLSASRPQDRQFILSSKKLLLSDSGFYLCAWSVRGGGNTIYFGEGSWLTVV.

The chain couples TRBV4-1 to TRBJ1-5; D is uncertain. V was clipped by 1 base and J by 0 bases, with 13 bases between them. Germline CDR1 and CDR2: MGHRA and YSYEKL. The CDR3 sequence is 17 residues long. Written as DNA, the CDR3 is TGCGCCAGCAGCCAAGGAGCGTCGCAGTATAGCAATCAGCCCCAGCATTTT. Protein product: CASSQGASQYSNQPQHF.

V usage is TRBV30 and J usage is TRBJ2-5; 8 nucleotides line up with TRBD2. The V gene's germline CDR1 is GTSNPN and CDR2 SVGIG (reference sequence). This CDR3 contains 15 residues. With 2 bases clipped from V and 5 bases from J, the junction kept 10 bases outside the gene matches. CDR3 sequence reads: CAWSSPGGAEETQYF. Written as DNA, the CDR3 is TGTGCCTGGAGTTCACCCGGGGGGGCCGAGGAGACCCAGTACTTC.

V and J are TRBV4-1 and TRBJ2-3; 11 nucleotides line up with TRBD2. Germline V gives CDR1 MGHRA, CDR2 YSYEKL. The J segment lost 2 bases and the V segment lost 4 bases, leaving 8 bases of the junction unmatched. The CDR3 contains 17 residues. The CDR3 coding sequence is TGCGCCAGCAGCCTGGGGCGACTAGCGGGGCCCACAGATACGCAGTATTTT. Protein sequence: CASSLGRLAGPTDTQYF.